The text below deals with one TCR beta chain. The data originate from a study of blood T cell repertoires in COVID-19. The V gene's germline CDR1 is MNHNS and CDR2 SASEGT. This CDR3 comprises 18 residues. Trimming removed 1 base from V and 0 bases from J, with 16 bases in between. Libraries were prepared by immunoSEQ multiplex PCR; TCRdb keeps only in-frame clonotypes and omits some of them. Altogether about 190,000 clones are present, over 75% being singletons, with the ten largest covering around an eighth. V and J are TRBV6-1 and TRBJ1-5; a weak D match, TRBD1 (6 bases). The sequenced material came from peripheral blood. The source of this sequence is a woman between 45 and 65 years old with acute or convalescent COVID-19. DNA for the CDR3: TGTGCCAGCAGTGAAGAATCACAGGGTCCCAATAGCAATCAGCCCCAGCATTTT. Protein: CASSEESQGPNSNQPQHF.